These 18 T cell receptor beta chains were sequenced from one sample in a study of shared T cell receptors in the human thymus. Sequenced by immunoSEQ multiplex PCR; TCRdb stores in-frame clones only, minus some. This table holds over 650,000 clones, around 87% found once. The sample was also linked to a second study, of human thymus T cells.

Sequencing input: thymocytes. Receptor source: a boy in the first two years of life with a congenital heart defect.

This chain uses TRBV19 with TRBJ1-4, with D unclear. V was trimmed by 6 bases and J by 0 bases, leaving 20 bases between them. The germline V gene has CDR1 LNHDA and CDR2 SQIVND (reference sequence). The CDR3 covers 18 residues. The CDR3 loop reads CASSLHRRQVATNEKLFF. The CDR3 DNA follows: TGTGCCAGTAGCCTACATAGAAGACAAGTTGCAACTAATGAAAAACTGTTTTTT. Full variable domain (outside the CDR3, taken from reference TRBV19 and TRBJ1-4): DGGITQSPKYLFRKEGQNVTLSCEQNLNHDAMYWYRQDPGQGLRLIYYSQIVNDFQKGDIAEGYSVSREKKESFPLTVTSAQKNPTAFYLCASSLHRRQVATNEKLFFGSGTQLSVL.

This sequence joins TRBV9 and TRBJ1-1, with 7 bases aligning to TRBD1. The trim removed 0 bases at V and 0 bases at J, leaving 17 bases unmatched. The CDR3 covers 20 residues. CDR1 and CDR2 from the germline V gene are SGDLS and YYNGEE. CDR3 amino acids: CASSVAGTGVTGTMNTEAFF. CDR3 coding DNA: TGTGCCAGCAGCGTAGCTGGGACGGGTGTGACAGGGACCATGAACACTGAAGCTTTCTTT.

DNA of the CDR3: TGCGCCAGCAGTAGGAGGGGGCCGGCGACCTACGAGCAGTACTTC. This sequence encodes CASSRRGPATYEQYF. The chain links TRBV5-1 to TRBJ2-7, with a tentative D call TRBD1 (7 bases). V was pared by 5 bases and J by 2 bases, with 17 bases between. CDR3 size: 15 residues. Germline assignment: CDR1 SGHRS and CDR2 YFSETQ.

The chain has TRBV19 and TRBJ1-4; TRBD1 is a possible D gene (5 bases). This CDR3 is 15 amino acids long. In germline, CDR1 is LNHDA, CDR2 SQIVND (reference sequence). Deletions cut 3 bases from V and 5 bases from J, with 13 bases between. CDR3 protein: CASSMSTALNEKLFF. The CDR3 DNA sequence: TGTGCCAGTAGTATGTCGACAGCACTAAATGAAAAACTGTTTTTT.

The rearrangement uses TRBV7-2 and TRBJ2-3; TRBD2 agrees at 10 bases. CDR3 length equals 16 residues. The J segment lost 1 base and the V segment lost 4 bases, leaving 5 bases of the junction unmatched. From germline, CDR1 is SGHTA and CDR2 FQGNSA. The CDR3 reads CASSWGLATRTDTQYF. The CDR3 nucleotides read TGTGCCAGCAGCTGGGGACTAGCGACCCGCACAGATACGCAGTATTTT.

In its sample, this clone was seen a few times. The chain recombines TRBV28 with TRBJ2-7; D is perhaps TRBD2 (6 bases). CDR1 and CDR2 from the germline V gene are MDHEN and SYDVKM. The CDR3 spans 15 residues. Trimming removed 2 bases from V and 5 bases from J, with 16 bases in between. The chain's CDR3 is CASSLGDGGWDEQYF. CDR3 DNA: TGTGCCAGCAGTTTAGGAGACGGGGGATGGGACGAGCAGTACTTC.

The chain uses TRBV4-3 and TRBJ2-2; D is perhaps TRBD2 (5 bases). The V gene lost 0 bases and the J gene lost 6 bases, with 8 bases spanning the gap. Germline lookup yields CDR1 LGHNA and CDR2 YSLEER. The CDR3 extends over 14 amino acids. The CDR3 DNA is TGCGCCAGCAGCCAAGAGGGGAGCGCCGGGGAGCTGTTTTTT. The encoded protein is CASSQEGSAGELFF.

The V gene is TRBV5-4, the J gene TRBJ1-2, with 8 bases identical to TRBD1. CDR3 length: 14 amino acids. Per the germline V gene, CDR1 is SGHNT and CDR2 is YYREEE (reference sequence). The V segment lost 3 bases and the J segment 2 bases; nucleotides outside the gene matches: 3. The CDR3 nucleotides read TGTGCCAGCAGCTCGGGACAGGAGAACTATGGCTACACCTTC. It encodes CASSSGQENYGYTF.

The gene calls are TRBV5-1 and TRBJ1-3; tentatively, D is TRBD1 (6 bases). The CDR3 covers 13 residues. V dropped 4 bases and J dropped 8 bases, with 13 bases sitting between them. Germline V CDR1 and CDR2: SGHRS, YFSETQ. CDR3 DNA sequence: TGCGCCAGCAGCGGGGGCTATCCGGACACCATATATTTT. It translates to CASSGGYPDTIYF. The entire variable domain, with the rest obtained from reference TRBV5-1 and TRBJ1-3, is as follows: KAGVTQTPRYLIKTRGQQVTLSCSPISGHRSVSWYQQTPGQGLQFLFEYFSETQRNKGNFPGRFSGRQFSNSRSEMNVSTLELGDSALYLCASSGGYPDTIYFGEGSWLTVV.

Here the CDR3 DNA reads TGCGCCAGCAGCGCCGAGCGGGAGGTATCGGGTGAGCAGTTCTTC. This translates into CASSAEREVSGEQFF. The V gene is TRBV5-1, the J gene TRBJ2-1; 9 nucleotides match TRBD2. V was pared by 4 bases and J by 9 bases, with 11 bases of the junction left unmatched. Germline assignment: CDR1 SGHRS and CDR2 YFSETQ. The CDR3 length is 15 residues.

The chain recombines TRBV15 with TRBJ2-2; 7 positions agree with TRBD2. From germline, CDR1 is LNHNV and CDR2 YYDKDF (reference sequence). V trimming: 5 bases; J trimming: 0 bases; junction bases outside the gene matches: 12. The CDR3 sequence is 18 residues long. The CDR3 loop reads CATSSAREVQSNTGELFF. The CDR3 region has the DNA TGTGCCACCAGCTCCGCTCGGGAGGTCCAATCGAACACCGGGGAGCTGTTTTTT.

The chain carries TRBV5-1 and TRBJ2-7; the D is unclear. Germline-derived CDR1 and CDR2 are SGHRS and YFSETQ. The CDR3 runs 14 residues. V was shortened by 4 bases and J by 2 bases, with 13 bases between the two germline ends. CDR3 sequence: CASSADSTTYEQYF. The CDR3 DNA sequence: TGCGCCAGCAGCGCAGACTCGACGACCTACGAGCAGTACTTC.

This clone was seen just once. The chain links TRBV19 to TRBJ1-5; 11 positions agree with TRBD1. CDR3 length: 14 residues. Trimming cost V 3 bases and J 7 bases; bases outside gene matches: 2. The V gene's germline CDR1 is LNHDA and CDR2 SQIVND (reference sequence). Here the CDR3 reads CASSMGQGEQPQHF. CDR3 nucleotides: TGTGCCAGTAGTATGGGACAGGGGGAGCAGCCCCAGCATTTT.

The CDR3 region is CASSVRDRESTEAFF. Here the CDR3 DNA reads TGTGCCAGCAGCGTACGGGACAGGGAGAGTACTGAAGCTTTCTTT. This chain connects TRBV9 to TRBJ1-1; 9 bases map to TRBD1. From germline, CDR1 is SGDLS and CDR2 YYNGEE. With V trimmed by 1 base and J by 5 bases, 6 bases remained unmatched. This CDR3 has 15 amino acids.

DNA of the CDR3: TGCAGCGTTCGCTTGACAGTAGACGAGCAGTACTTC. This gives the protein CSVRLTVDEQYF. V and J are TRBV29-1 and TRBJ2-7; D possibly corresponds to TRBD1 (5 bases). V was cut by 5 bases and J by 5 bases, with 13 bases left in between. CDR1 is SQVTM and CDR2 is ANQGSEA in the germline V gene. The CDR3 extends over 12 amino acids.

The V call is TRBV2, the J call TRBJ2-7; tentative D call: TRBD1 (6 bases). The CDR3 is made up of 15 amino acids. Trimming removed 6 bases from V and 0 bases from J, with 15 bases in between. Germline lookup yields CDR1 SNHLY and CDR2 FYNNEI. The CDR3 sequence is CASRAQDRSSYEQYF. CDR3 in DNA: TGTGCCAGCAGGGCACAAGACAGGAGCTCCTACGAGCAGTACTTC.

V gene TRBV6-1 combines with J gene TRBJ1-5; no clear D. The CDR3 is 15 amino acids. Germline V gives CDR1 MNHNS, CDR2 SASEGT. V was trimmed by 5 bases and J by 2 bases, leaving 13 bases between them. The CDR3 protein is CASSPLLLRNQPQHF. CDR3 DNA: TGTGCCAGCAGTCCGCTATTACTACGCAATCAGCCCCAGCATTTT.

The chain uses TRBV5-1 and TRBJ2-7; TRBD2 might be the D (6 bases). Germline V gene sequence: CDR1 SGHRS, CDR2 YFSETQ. This CDR3 has 18 residues. V lost 1 base and J lost 0, with 20 bases in between. The CDR3 loop reads CASSLLGRDQTSSYEQYF. CDR3 in DNA: TGCGCCAGCAGCTTGCTGGGGCGGGACCAAACGAGCTCCTACGAGCAGTACTTC.